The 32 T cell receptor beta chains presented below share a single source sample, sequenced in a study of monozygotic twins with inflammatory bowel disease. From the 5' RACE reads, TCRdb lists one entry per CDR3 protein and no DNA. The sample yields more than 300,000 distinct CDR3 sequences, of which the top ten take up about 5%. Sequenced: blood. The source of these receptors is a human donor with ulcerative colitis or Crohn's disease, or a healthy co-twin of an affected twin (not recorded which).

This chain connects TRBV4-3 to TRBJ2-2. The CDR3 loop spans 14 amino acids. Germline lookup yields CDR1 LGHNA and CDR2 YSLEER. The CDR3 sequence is CASSQRYWTGELFF.

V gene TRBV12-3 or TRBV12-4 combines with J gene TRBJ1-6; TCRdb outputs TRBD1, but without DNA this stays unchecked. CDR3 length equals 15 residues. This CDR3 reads CASSYGGNYNSPLHF.

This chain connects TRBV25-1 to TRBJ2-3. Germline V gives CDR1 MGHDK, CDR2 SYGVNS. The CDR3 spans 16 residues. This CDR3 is CASSDERSGGRDTQYF.

CDR3 loop: CASSLVSGRRNEQFF. The chain combines TRBV5-1 with TRBJ2-1; there is no DNA to check the TCRdb D call of TRBD2. Germline lookup yields CDR1 SGHRS and CDR2 YFSETQ. The CDR3 spans 15 residues.

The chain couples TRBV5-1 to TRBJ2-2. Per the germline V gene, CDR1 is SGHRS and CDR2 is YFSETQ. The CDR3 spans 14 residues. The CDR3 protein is CASSWGRNTGELFF.

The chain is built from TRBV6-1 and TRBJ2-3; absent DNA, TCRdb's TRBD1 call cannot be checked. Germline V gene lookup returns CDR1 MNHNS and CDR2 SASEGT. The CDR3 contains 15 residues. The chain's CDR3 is CASSPEGGRTDTQYF.

This chain's CDR3 is CASSSSGAHEQYF. The rearrangement joins TRBV7-2 to TRBJ2-7; absent DNA, TCRdb's TRBD1 call cannot be checked. This CDR3 is 13 amino acids long. Germline assignment: CDR1 SGHTA and CDR2 FQGNSA. Filled out from reference TRBV7-2 and TRBJ2-7, the complete variable domain reads GAGVSQSPSNKVTEKGKDVELRCDPISGHTALYWYRQSLGQGLEFLIYFQGNSAPDKSGLPSDRFSAERTGGSVSTLTIQRTQQEDSAVYLCASSSSGAHEQYFGPGTRLTVT.

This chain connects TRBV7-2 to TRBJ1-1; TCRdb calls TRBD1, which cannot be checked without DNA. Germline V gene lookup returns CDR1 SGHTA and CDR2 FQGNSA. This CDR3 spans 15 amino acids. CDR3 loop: CASSLDGGRNTEAFF.

CDR3 region: CASSLGSTDHYTF. The gene calls are TRBV7-9 and TRBJ1-2. Germline lookup yields CDR1 SEHNR and CDR2 FQNEAQ (reference sequence). The CDR3 is made up of 13 amino acids.

The CDR3: CASSLDIQGPYGYTF. The chain has TRBV7-2 and TRBJ1-2; TCRdb proposes TRBD1, but this gene call is untestable without DNA. Germline V gene sequence: CDR1 SGHTA, CDR2 FQGNSA. The CDR3 loop spans 15 amino acids. Full variable domain (rest looked up from reference TRBV7-2 and TRBJ1-2): GAGVSQSPSNKVTEKGKDVELRCDPISGHTALYWYRQSLGQGLEFLIYFQGNSAPDKSGLPSDRFSAERTGGSVSTLTIQRTQQEDSAVYLCASSLDIQGPYGYTFGSGTRLTVV.

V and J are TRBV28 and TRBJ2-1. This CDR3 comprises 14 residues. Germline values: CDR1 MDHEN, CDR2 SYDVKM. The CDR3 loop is CASSTRHHYNEQFF.

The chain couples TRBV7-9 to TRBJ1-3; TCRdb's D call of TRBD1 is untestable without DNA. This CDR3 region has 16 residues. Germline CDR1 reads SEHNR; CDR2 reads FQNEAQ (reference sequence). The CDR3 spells CASSLNTGFSGNTIYF.

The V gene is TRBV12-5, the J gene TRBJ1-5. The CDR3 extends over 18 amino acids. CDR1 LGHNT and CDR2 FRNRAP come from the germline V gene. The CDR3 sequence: CASGLVTGAEYSNQPQHF.

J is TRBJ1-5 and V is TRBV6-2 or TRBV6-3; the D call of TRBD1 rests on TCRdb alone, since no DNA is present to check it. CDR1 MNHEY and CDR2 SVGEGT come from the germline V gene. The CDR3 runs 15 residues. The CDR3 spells CASSYPGTGNQPQHF.

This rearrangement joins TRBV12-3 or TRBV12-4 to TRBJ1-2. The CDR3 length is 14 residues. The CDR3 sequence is CASSFDGLNYGYTF.

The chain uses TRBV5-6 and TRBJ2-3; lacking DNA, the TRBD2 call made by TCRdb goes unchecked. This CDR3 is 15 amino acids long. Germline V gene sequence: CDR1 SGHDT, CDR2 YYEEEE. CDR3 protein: CASSSLAESTDTQYF.

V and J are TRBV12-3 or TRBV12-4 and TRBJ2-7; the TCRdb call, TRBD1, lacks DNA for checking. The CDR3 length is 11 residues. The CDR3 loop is CASSTLDEQYF.

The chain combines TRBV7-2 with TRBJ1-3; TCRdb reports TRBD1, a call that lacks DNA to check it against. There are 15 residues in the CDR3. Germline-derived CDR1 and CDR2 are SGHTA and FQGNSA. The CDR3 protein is CASSLEAGTGNTIYF.

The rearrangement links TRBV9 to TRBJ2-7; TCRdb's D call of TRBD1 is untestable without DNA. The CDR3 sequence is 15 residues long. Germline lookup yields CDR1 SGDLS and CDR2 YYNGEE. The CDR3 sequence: CASSVGVTASYEQYF.

CDR3 amino acids: CASSSPPGSTEAFF. The genes are TRBV12-3 or TRBV12-4 and TRBJ1-1; there is no DNA to check the TCRdb D call of TRBD1. The CDR3 runs to 14 residues.

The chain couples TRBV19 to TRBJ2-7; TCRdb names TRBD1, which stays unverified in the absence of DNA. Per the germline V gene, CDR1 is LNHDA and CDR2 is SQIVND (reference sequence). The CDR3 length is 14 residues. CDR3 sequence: CASTPTGVRHEQYF.

The chain's CDR3 is CASSHGTGDLFF. J is TRBJ1-4 and V is TRBV28; lacking DNA, the TRBD1 call made by TCRdb goes unchecked. This CDR3 has 12 residues. In germline, CDR1 is MDHEN, CDR2 SYDVKM.

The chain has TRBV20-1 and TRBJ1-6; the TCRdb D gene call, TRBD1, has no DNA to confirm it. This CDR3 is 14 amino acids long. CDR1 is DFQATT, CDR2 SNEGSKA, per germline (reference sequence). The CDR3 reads CSARVGTDNSPLHF.

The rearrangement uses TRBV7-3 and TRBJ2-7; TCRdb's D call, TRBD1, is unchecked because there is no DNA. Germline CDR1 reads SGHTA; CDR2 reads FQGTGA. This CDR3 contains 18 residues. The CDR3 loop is CASSANAQPGPRRDEQYF.

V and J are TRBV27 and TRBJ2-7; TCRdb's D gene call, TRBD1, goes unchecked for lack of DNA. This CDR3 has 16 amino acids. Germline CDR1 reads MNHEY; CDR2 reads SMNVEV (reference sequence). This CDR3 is CASRDSPGQGSYEQYF.

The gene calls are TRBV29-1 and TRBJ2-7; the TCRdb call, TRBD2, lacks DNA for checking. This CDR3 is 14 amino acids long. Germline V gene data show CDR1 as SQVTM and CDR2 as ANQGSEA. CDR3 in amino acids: CSVRTSWGFDEQYF.

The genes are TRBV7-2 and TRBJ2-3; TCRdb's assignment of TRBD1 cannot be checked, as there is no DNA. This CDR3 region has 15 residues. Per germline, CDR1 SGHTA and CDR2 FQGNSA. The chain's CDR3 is CASSTQGRGKDTQYF.

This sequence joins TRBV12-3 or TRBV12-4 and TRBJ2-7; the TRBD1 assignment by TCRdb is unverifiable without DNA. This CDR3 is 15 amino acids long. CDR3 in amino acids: CASRAAGTGGREQYF.

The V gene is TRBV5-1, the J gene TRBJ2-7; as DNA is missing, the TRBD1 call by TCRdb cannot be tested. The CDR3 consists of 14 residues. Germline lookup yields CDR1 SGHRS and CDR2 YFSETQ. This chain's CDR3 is CASSVAGRTYEQYF.

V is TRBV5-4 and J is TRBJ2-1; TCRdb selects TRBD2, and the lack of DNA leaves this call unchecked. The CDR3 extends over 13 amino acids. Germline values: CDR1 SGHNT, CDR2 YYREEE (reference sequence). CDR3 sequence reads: CASSLGRPNEQFF.

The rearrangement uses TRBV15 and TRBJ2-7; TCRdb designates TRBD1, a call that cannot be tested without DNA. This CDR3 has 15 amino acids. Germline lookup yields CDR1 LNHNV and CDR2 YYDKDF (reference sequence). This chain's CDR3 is CATSKRDRGSYEQYF.

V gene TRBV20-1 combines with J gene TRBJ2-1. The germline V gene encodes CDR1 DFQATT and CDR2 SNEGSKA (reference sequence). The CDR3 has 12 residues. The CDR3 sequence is CSARSEYVEQFF.